This record concerns one TCR beta chain sequence. TCRdb called the multiplex PCR reads again in MiXCR, with one record for every CDR3 protein. The sample has some 200,000 distinct CDR3 sequences, roughly 31% seen once; the top ten hold roughly 4.3%. The sample belongs to a study of breast tumors, draining lymph nodes, adjacent tissues. Axillary draining lymph nodes of breast cancer patients supplied the node samples. The CDR3 runs to 15 residues. V dropped 2 bases and J dropped 7 bases, with 17 bases sitting between them. The germline gives CDR1 DFQATT, CDR2 SNEGSKA (reference sequence). This sequence joins TRBV20-1 and TRBJ1-4; no reliable D call. The source of this sequence is a female donor with breast cancer. Some clones in this sample may be carry-over from other donors' samples. The sample consisted of axillary lymph node tissue. As DNA, the CDR3 is TGCAGTGCTAGATGGCGGACGCTGAGTGGTGAAAAACTGTTTTTT. This encodes CSARWRTLSGEKLFF.